Listed below are T cell receptor beta chains from one sample, sequenced in a study of beta chain features in type 1 diabetes. The protocol was immunoSEQ multiplex PCR, while the TCRdb copy is restricted to in-frame clones and leaves out a portion. The sample lists 600,000 or so clones; roughly an eighth were seen once. Material for sequencing was naive CD4+ T cells from blood. The receptors shown here come from a man aged 25-45 years with type 1 diabetes. The conserved cysteine and the conserved F or W are not part of the CDR3 here. Fields, in order: D gene, V gene, CDR3 length, CDR3 protein. D genes are given only for firm matches.

D: -
V: TRBV6-5
length: 13
CDR3: ASSYSTGGVNEQF

D: -
V: TRBV4-2
length: 14
CDR3: ASSQDGAGNSYEQY

D: -
V: TRBV7-8
length: 12
CDR3: ASSLRTTNEKLF

D: TRBD2
V: TRBV13
length: 15
CDR3: ASSLDLSAGATDTQY

D: -
V: TRBV27
length: 11
CDR3: ASSPTVADTQY

D: -
V: TRBV29-1
length: 12
CDR3: SVLGQLNSYEQY

D: TRBD1
V: TRBV30
length: 9
CDR3: AWRATGPLH

D: -
V: TRBV7-8
length: 9
CDR3: ASSLIETQY

D: TRBD1
V: TRBV7-3
length: 16
CDR3: ASSLRGTATSGANVLT

D: -
V: TRBV9
length: 13
CDR3: ASSGGGSNNQPQH

D: -
V: TRBV18
length: 10
CDR3: ASSETGEKLF

D: -
V: TRBV9
length: 13
CDR3: ASSVAGTLSYEQY

D: -
V: TRBV18
length: 11
CDR3: ASSRDSTYEQY

D: -
V: TRBV30
length: 13
CDR3: AWSVEFQGNQPQH

D: TRBD1
V: TRBV5-1
length: 13
CDR3: ASSAGTDLNTEAF

D: TRBD1
V: TRBV7-9
length: 13
CDR3: ASSLTGGRSYEQY

D: -
V: TRBV6-5
length: 12
CDR3: ASSYSRDSYGYT

D: TRBD1
V: TRBV7-2
length: 14
CDR3: ASSPPWTGGYNEQF

D: -
V: TRBV5-1
length: 10
CDR3: ASSLLQETQY

D: -
V: TRBV4-2
length: 12
CDR3: ASSQRLIGGEQF

D: TRBD2
V: TRBV27
length: 14
CDR3: ASSGLGTSGVDEQF

D: -
V: TRBV11-2
length: 15
CDR3: ASSLVGQSQANYEQY

D: TRBD1
V: TRBV19
length: 12
CDR3: ASSRQGANHEQY

D: TRBD1
V: TRBV5-4
length: 13
CDR3: ASSSRTGTAEKLF

D: -
V: TRBV11-3
length: 12
CDR3: ASSLALGYNEQF

D: TRBD1
V: TRBV10-3
length: 11
CDR3: AISEQGGQPQH

D: -
V: TRBV5-1
length: 11
CDR3: ASTPKGTYEQY

D: TRBD1
V: TRBV9
length: 12
CDR3: ASSLRQGQDTQY

D: -
V: TRBV5-4
length: 13
CDR3: ASSLSGRVNTEAF

D: -
V: TRBV11-3
length: 12
CDR3: ASSLQRGNSPLH

D: TRBD2
V: TRBV10-3
length: 15
CDR3: AISGASSGGTQETQY

D: -
V: TRBV18
length: 10
CDR3: ASSLSRGEQF

D: TRBD1
V: TRBV7-2
length: 15
CDR3: ASSSRSGGAINNEQF

D: -
V: TRBV2
length: 10
CDR3: ASSPDTALQY

D: TRBD1
V: TRBV2
length: 13
CDR3: ASSTDRANTGELF

D: TRBD2
V: TRBV9
length: 14
CDR3: ASSALTSGGQETQY

D: -
V: TRBV29-1
length: 12
CDR3: SVTWGQGNQPQH

D: -
V: TRBV2
length: 13
CDR3: ASNLDYWASEGLF

D: TRBD1
V: TRBV6-6
length: 12
CDR3: ASSRGQVEKPQH

D: -
V: TRBV25-1
length: 13
CDR3: ASSVDRGMNTEAF

D: -
V: TRBV9
length: 15
CDR3: ASSVAHGGGFYNEQF

D: -
V: TRBV29-1
length: 12
CDR3: SVDLGGAQETQY

D: -
V: TRBV5-6
length: 13
CDR3: ASSLLDRTYNEQF

D: -
V: TRBV6-1
length: 9
CDR3: VTRVTGELF

D: -
V: TRBV7-3
length: 11
CDR3: ASSSGRHTEAF

D: -
V: TRBV11-2
length: 10
CDR3: ASSLVSEKLF